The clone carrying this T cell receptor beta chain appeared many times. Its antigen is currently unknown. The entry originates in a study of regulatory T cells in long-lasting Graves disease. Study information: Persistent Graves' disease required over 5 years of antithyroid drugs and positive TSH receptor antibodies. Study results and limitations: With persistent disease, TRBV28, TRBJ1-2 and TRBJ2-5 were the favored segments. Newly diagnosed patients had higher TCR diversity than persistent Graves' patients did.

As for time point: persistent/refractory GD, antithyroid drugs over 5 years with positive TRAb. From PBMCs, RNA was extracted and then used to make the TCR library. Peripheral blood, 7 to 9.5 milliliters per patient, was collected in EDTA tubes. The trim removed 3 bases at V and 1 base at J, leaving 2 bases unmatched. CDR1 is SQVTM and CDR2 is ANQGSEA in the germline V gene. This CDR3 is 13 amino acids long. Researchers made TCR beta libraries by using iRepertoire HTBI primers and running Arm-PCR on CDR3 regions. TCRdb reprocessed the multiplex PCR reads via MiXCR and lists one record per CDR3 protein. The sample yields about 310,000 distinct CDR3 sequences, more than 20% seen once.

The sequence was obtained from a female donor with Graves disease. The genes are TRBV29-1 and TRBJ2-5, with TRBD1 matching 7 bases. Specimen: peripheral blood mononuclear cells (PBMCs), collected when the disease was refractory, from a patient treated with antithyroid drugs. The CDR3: CSVDGTVQETQYF. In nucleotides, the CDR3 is TGCAGCGTTGATGGGACAGTCCAAGAGACCCAGTACTTC. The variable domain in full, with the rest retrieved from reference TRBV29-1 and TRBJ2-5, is SAVISQKPSRDICQRGTSLTIQCQVDSQVTMMFWYRQQPGQSLTLIATANQGSEATYESGFVIDKFPISRPNLTFSTLTVSNMSPEDSSIYLCSVDGTVQETQYFGPGTRLLVL.